These 17 T cell receptor beta chains were sequenced from one sample in a study of monozygotic twins with inflammatory bowel disease. TCRdb reanalyzed the 5' RACE reads, giving one entry per CDR3 protein sequence and no DNA. The sample holds roughly 120,000 distinct CDR3 sequences. The sequencing input was blood. These receptors came from a human donor with ulcerative colitis or Crohn's disease, or a healthy co-twin of an affected twin (not recorded which).

The J gene is TRBJ2-1, the V gene TRBV7-2; the TRBD1 assignment by TCRdb is unverifiable without DNA. This CDR3 region has 15 residues. Germline-derived CDR1 and CDR2 are SGHTA and FQGNSA. CDR3 sequence reads: CASSLSGGVHNEQFF.

The chain joins TRBV7-4 to TRBJ2-3; TCRdb selects TRBD2, and the lack of DNA leaves this call unchecked. The CDR3 runs to 17 residues. Germline CDR1 is SGHVT and CDR2 is SQSDAQ. CDR3 amino acids: CASKGTSGRSSADTQYF. Full variable domain (missing parts from reference TRBV7-4 and TRBJ2-3): GAGVSQSPRYKVAKRGRDVALRCDSISGHVTLYWYRQTLGQGSEVLTYSQSDAQRDKSGRPSGRFSAERPERSVSTLKIQRTEQGDSAVYLCASKGTSGRSSADTQYFGPGTRLTVL.

This clonotype counts as medium-sized by frequency. This sequence joins TRBV13 and TRBJ2-2; checking the TCRdb D call of TRBD1 is not possible without DNA. Germline loops: CDR1 PRHDT, CDR2 FYEKMQ (reference sequence). The CDR3 has 17 residues. The CDR3 is CASSLGDRVLNTGELFF.

The chain links TRBV12-3 or TRBV12-4 to TRBJ2-7; checking the TCRdb D call of TRBD1 is not possible without DNA. The CDR3 contains 13 residues. This chain's CDR3 is CASTAGETDEQYF.

This chain joins TRBV19 and TRBJ2-2. The CDR3 has 13 amino acids. Germline CDR1 and CDR2: LNHDA and SQIVND (reference sequence). The CDR3 is CASSIQNTGELFF.

The chain has TRBV6-5 and TRBJ1-1; TCRdb's D call of TRBD1 is untestable without DNA. The CDR3 is made up of 15 amino acids. Germline CDR1 MNHEY, CDR2 SVGAGI. The CDR3 loop reads CASSYSSAGDTEAFF.

V usage is TRBV28 and J usage is TRBJ2-1; TCRdb returns TRBD2, unconfirmable since there is no DNA. CDR3 size: 15 residues. The V gene's germline CDR1 is MDHEN and CDR2 SYDVKM. CDR3 in amino acids: CASEMRAVLPNEQFF. Using reference TRBV28 and TRBJ2-1 for the parts outside the CDR3, the full variable domain is DVKVTQSSRYLVKRTGEKVFLECVQDMDHENMFWYRQDPGLGLRLIYFSYDVKMKEKGDIPEGYSVSREKKERFSLILESASTNQTSMYLCASEMRAVLPNEQFFGPGTRLTVL.

This chain links TRBV2 with TRBJ2-7; TCRdb reports TRBD1, a call that lacks DNA to check it against. From germline, CDR1 is SNHLY and CDR2 FYNNEI. This CDR3 region has 15 residues. The CDR3 is CASRTGGTYAYEQYF. Full variable domain (remainder filled in from reference TRBV2 and TRBJ2-7): EPEVTQTPSHQVTQMGQEVILRCVPISNHLYFYWYRQILGQKVEFLVSFYNNEISEKSEIFDDQFSVERPDGSNFTLKIRSTKLEDSAMYFCASRTGGTYAYEQYFGPGTRLTVT.

V usage is TRBV20-1 and J usage is TRBJ1-2; TCRdb's assignment of TRBD1 cannot be checked, as there is no DNA. This CDR3 is built from 14 residues. Germline V gene lookup returns CDR1 DFQATT and CDR2 SNEGSKA (reference sequence). CDR3 region: CSARERGPYYGYTF.

V usage is TRBV3-1 and J usage is TRBJ2-1; TCRdb's D call of TRBD2 is untestable without DNA. CDR1 and CDR2 from the germline V gene are LGHDT and YNNKEL (reference sequence). The CDR3 is 16 residues long. The chain's CDR3 is CASSPRTSAHPGDQFF.

The J gene is TRBJ2-3, the V gene TRBV7-6; absent DNA, TCRdb's TRBD1 call cannot be checked. This CDR3 region has 14 residues. CDR1 is SGHVS and CDR2 is FNYEAQ in the germline V gene. This chain's CDR3 is CASSPGQGADTQYF.

This chain links TRBV12-3 or TRBV12-4 with TRBJ1-1. This CDR3 contains 17 residues. CDR3 loop: CASSLGGRGTLNTEAFF.

CDR3 sequence: CASSTGQGETWYEQYF. The rearrangement uses TRBV7-2 and TRBJ2-7; with no DNA, the TCRdb D assignment of TRBD1 cannot be verified. CDR1 and CDR2 from the germline V gene are SGHTA and FQGNSA. This CDR3 comprises 16 residues.

The V gene is TRBV7-3, the J gene TRBJ2-1. The germline V gene has CDR1 SGHTA and CDR2 FQGTGA. There are 13 residues in the CDR3. This chain's CDR3 is CASSYGYGNEQFF. Together with reference TRBV7-3 and TRBJ2-1, the CDR3 gives the full variable domain: GAGVSQTPSNKVTEKGKYVELRCDPISGHTALYWYRQSLGQGPEFLIYFQGTGAADDSGLPNDRFFAVRPEGSVSTLKIQRTERGDSAVYLCASSYGYGNEQFFGPGTRLTVL.

The genes are TRBV7-3 and TRBJ1-3; the TRBD1 assignment by TCRdb is unverifiable without DNA. Germline V CDR1 and CDR2: SGHTA, FQGTGA. The CDR3 sequence is 16 residues long. The CDR3 sequence: CASSSTGGNSGNTIYF.

The rearrangement uses TRBV5-6 and TRBJ2-4; TCRdb's D call, TRBD1, is unchecked because there is no DNA. Germline CDR1 SGHDT, CDR2 YYEEEE. The CDR3 has 15 amino acids. The chain's CDR3 is CASSLRQRAKNIQYF.

This CDR3 is CAWSLRGGEQFF. The chain joins TRBV30 to TRBJ2-1; TCRdb designates TRBD1, a call that cannot be tested without DNA. The CDR3 loop spans 12 amino acids. CDR1 and CDR2 (germline): GTSNPN, SVGIG (reference sequence). Drawing the rest from reference TRBV30 and TRBJ2-1, the complete variable domain is SQTIHQWPATLVQPVGSPLSLECTVEGTSNPNLYWYRQAAGRGLQLLFYSVGIGQISSEVPQNLSASRPQDRQFILSSKKLLLSDSGFYLCAWSLRGGEQFFGPGTRLTVL.